The subject of this entry is one T cell receptor (beta chain). Sequenced by immunoSEQ multiplex PCR; TCRdb stores in-frame clones only, minus some. In the table there are 95,000 to 150,000 clones, 82% of which are singletons. This sample is part of a study of blood T cell repertoires in COVID-19. Study overall: Spain, Italy and the United States supplied samples that represented acute and convalescent COVID-19. In each case, the material was cDNA or gDNA derived from T cells, B-cell-depleted T cells, or PBMCs.

This CDR3 has 16 residues. Trimming took 0 bases from V and 3 from J, leaving 12 bases between them. The germline V gene encodes CDR1 SGHRS and CDR2 YFSETQ. The sequenced sample consisted of peripheral blood. The TCR was taken from a woman in her 70s with acute or convalescent COVID-19. The J gene is TRBJ2-2, the V gene TRBV5-1; D possibly corresponds to TRBD1 (5 bases). CDR3 residues: CASSLARQSYTGELFF. The CDR3, as DNA: TGCGCCAGCAGCTTGGCGAGACAGTCGTACACCGGGGAGCTGTTTTTT.